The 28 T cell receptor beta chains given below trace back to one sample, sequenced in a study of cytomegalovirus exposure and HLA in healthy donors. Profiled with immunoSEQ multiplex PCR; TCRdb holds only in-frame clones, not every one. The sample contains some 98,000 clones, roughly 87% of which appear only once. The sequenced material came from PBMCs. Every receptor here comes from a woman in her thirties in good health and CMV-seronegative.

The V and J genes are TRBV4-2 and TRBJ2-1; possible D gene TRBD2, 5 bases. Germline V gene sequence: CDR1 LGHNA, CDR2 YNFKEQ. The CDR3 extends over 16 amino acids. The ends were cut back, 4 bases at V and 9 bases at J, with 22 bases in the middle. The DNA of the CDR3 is TGTGCCAGCAGCCGATGGGGTGAGGGAGTTGGCGGTGAGCAGTTCTTC. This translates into CASSRWGEGVGGEQFF.

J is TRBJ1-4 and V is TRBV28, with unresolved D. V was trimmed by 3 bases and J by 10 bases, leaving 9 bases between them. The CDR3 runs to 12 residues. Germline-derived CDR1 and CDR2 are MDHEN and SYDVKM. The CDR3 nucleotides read TGTGCCAGCAGTTTCGGTGAGGGAAAACTGTTTTTT. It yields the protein CASSFGEGKLFF. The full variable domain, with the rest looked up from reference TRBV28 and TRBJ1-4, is DVKVTQSSRYLVKRTGEKVFLECVQDMDHENMFWYRQDPGLGLRLIYFSYDVKMKEKGDIPEGYSVSREKKERFSLILESASTNQTSMYLCASSFGEGKLFFGSGTQLSVL.

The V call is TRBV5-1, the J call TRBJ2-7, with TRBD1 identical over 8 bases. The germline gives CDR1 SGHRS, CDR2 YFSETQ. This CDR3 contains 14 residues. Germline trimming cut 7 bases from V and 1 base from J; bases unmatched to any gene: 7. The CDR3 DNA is TGCGCCAGCTGGGACAGGACTACTTCCTACGAGCAGTACTTC. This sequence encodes CASWDRTTSYEQYF.

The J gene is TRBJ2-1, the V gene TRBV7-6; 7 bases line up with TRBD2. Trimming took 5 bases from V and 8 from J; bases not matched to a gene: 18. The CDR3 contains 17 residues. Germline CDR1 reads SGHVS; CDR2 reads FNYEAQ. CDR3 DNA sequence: TGTGCCAGCAGCGGGAGAGCCGTGGGAGGGCCCGGCGATGAGCAGTTCTTC. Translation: CASSGRAVGGPGDEQFF. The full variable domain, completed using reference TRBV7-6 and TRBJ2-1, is GAGVSQSPRYKVTKRGQDVALRCDPISGHVSLYWYRQALGQGPEFLTYFNYEAQQDKSGLPNDRFSAERPEGSISTLTIQRTEQRDSAMYRCASSGRAVGGPGDEQFFGPGTRLTVL.

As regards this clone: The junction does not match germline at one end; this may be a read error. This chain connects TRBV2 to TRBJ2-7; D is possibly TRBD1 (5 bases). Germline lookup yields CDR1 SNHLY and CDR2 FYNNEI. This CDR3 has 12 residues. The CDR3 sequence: CASSEEGRGRVF. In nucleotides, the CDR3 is TGTGCCAGCAGTGAAGAGGGTAGGGGCAGAGTATTC.

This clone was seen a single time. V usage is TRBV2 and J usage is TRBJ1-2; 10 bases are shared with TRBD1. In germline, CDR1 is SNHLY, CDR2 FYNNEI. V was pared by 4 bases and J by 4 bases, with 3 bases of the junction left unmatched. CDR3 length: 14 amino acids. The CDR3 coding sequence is TGTGCCAGCAGTGGGGGACAGGGGATCTATGGCTACACCTTC. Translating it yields CASSGGQGIYGYTF.

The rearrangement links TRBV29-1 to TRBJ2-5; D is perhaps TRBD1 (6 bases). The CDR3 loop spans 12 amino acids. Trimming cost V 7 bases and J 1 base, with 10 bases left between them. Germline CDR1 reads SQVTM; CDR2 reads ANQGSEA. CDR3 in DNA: TGCAGCGCCCGCAGGGGCCAAGAGACCCAGTACTTC. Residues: CSARRGQETQYF.

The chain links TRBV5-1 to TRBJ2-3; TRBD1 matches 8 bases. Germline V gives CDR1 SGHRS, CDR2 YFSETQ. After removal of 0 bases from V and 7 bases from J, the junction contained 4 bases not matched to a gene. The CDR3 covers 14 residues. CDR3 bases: TGCGCCAGCAGCTTGGAAACAGGGGGAAATACGCAGTATTTT. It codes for CASSLETGGNTQYF.

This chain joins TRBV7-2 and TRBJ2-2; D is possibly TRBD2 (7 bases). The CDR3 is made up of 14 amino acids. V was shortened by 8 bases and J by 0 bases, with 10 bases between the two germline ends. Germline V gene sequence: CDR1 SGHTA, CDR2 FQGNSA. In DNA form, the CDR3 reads TGTGCCAGCGGGAGGGGGGCGAACACCGGGGAGCTGTTTTTT. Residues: CASGRGANTGELFF.

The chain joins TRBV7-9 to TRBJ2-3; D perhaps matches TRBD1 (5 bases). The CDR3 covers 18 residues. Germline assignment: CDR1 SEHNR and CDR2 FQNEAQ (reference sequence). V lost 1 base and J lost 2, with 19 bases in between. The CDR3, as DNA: TGTGCCAGCAGCTTAGTGGCTGGGGCTAGTAGGTACACAGATACGCAGTATTTT. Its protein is CASSLVAGASRYTDTQYF.

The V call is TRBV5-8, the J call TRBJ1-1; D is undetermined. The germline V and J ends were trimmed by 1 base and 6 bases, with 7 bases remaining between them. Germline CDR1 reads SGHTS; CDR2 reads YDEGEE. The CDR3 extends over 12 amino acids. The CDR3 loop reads CASSLQAPEAFF. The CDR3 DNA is TGTGCCAGCAGCTTGCAGGCGCCTGAAGCTTTCTTT.

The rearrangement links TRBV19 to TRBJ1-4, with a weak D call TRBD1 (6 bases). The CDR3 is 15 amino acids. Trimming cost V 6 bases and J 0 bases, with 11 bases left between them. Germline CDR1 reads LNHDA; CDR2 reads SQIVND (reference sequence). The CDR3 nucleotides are TGTGCCAGTAGGCGGACAGCCGCAACTAATGAAAAACTGTTTTTT. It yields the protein CASRRTAATNEKLFF.

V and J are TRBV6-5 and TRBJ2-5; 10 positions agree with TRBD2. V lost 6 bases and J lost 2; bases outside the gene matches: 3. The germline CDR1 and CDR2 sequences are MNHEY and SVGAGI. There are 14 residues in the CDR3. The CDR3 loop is CASSKREGQETQYF. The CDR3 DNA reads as TGTGCCAGCAGCAAGCGGGAGGGTCAAGAGACCCAGTACTTC.

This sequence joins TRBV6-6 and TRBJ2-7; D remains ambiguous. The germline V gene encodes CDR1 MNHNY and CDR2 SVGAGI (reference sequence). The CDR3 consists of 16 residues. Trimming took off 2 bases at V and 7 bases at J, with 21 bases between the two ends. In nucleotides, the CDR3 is TGTGCCAGCAGTTACGGATCACCAACTACGATCGGGGAGCAGTACTTC. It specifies CASSYGSPTTIGEQYF.

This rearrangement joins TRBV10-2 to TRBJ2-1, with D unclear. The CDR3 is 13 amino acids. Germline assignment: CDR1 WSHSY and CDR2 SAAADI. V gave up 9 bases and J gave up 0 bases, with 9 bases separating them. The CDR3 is CASREPSYNEQFF. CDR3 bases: TGCGCCAGTAGAGAACCCTCCTACAATGAGCAGTTCTTC.

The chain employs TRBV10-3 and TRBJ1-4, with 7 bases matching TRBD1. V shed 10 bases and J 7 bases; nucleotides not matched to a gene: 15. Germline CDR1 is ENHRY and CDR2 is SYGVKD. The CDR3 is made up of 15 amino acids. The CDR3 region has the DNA TGTGCCACCTCCGGGACAGTGGTCGGGAGTGAAAAACTGTTTTTT. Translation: CATSGTVVGSEKLFF.

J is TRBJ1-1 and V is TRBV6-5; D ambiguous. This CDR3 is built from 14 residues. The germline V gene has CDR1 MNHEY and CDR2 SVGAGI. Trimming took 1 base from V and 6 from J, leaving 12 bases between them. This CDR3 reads CASSYYREGAEAFF. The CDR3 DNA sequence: TGTGCCAGCAGTTACTATCGGGAAGGAGCTGAAGCTTTCTTT.

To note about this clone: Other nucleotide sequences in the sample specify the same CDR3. In DNA form, the CDR3 reads TGTGCCAGCAGCCCTAGCTACAATGAGCAGTTCTTC. This gives the protein CASSPSYNEQFF. V gene TRBV9 combines with J gene TRBJ2-1; D ambiguous. Germline V gene lookup returns CDR1 SGDLS and CDR2 YYNGEE. The CDR3 runs to 12 residues. V lost 4 bases, J lost 3 bases, and 5 bases lay in between.

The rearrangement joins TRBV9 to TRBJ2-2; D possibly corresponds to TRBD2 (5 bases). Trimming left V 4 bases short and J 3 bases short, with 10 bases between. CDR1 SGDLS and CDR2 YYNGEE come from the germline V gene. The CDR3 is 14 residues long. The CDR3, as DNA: TGTGCCAGCAGCCTCACCGGGGACACCGGGGAGCTGTTTTTT. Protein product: CASSLTGDTGELFF. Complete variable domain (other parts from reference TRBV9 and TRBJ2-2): DSGVTQTPKHLITATGQRVTLRCSPRSGDLSVYWYQQSLDQGLQFLIQYYNGEERAKGNILERFSAQQFPDLHSELNLSSLELGDSALYFCASSLTGDTGELFFGEGSRLTVL.

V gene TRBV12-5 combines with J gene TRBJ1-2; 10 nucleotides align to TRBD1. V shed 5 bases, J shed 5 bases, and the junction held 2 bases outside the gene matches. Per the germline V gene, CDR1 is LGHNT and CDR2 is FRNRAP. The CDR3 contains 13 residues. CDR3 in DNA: TGTGCTAGTGGTGGACAGGGGGAGTATGGCTACACCTTC. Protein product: CASGGQGEYGYTF.

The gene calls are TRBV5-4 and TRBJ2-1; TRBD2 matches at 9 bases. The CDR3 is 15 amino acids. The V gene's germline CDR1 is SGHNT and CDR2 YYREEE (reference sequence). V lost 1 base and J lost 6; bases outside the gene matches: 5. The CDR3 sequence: CASSLRGLAINEQFF. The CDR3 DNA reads TGTGCCAGCAGCTTGAGGGGACTAGCTATCAATGAGCAGTTCTTC. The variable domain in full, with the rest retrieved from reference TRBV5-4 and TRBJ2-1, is ETGVTQSPTHLIKTRGQQVTLRCSSQSGHNTVSWYQQALGQGPQFIFQYYREEENGRGNFPPRFSGLQFPNYSSELNVNALELDDSALYLCASSLRGLAINEQFFGPGTRLTVL.

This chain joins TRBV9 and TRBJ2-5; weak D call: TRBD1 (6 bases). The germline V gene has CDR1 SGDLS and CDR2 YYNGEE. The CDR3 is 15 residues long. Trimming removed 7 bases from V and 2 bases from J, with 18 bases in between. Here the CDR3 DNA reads TGTGCCAGCTCCCCAAGGTGGGACACACAAGAGACCCAGTACTTC. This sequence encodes CASSPRWDTQETQYF. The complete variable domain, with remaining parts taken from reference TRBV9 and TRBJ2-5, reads DSGVTQTPKHLITATGQRVTLRCSPRSGDLSVYWYQQSLDQGLQFLIQYYNGEERAKGNILERFSAQQFPDLHSELNLSSLELGDSALYFCASSPRWDTQETQYFGPGTRLLVL.

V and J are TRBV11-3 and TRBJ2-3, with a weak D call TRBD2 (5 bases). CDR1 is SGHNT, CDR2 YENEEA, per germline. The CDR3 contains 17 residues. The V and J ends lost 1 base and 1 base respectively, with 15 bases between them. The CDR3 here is CASSLGHGISRTDTQYF. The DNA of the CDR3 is TGTGCCAGCAGCTTAGGACACGGGATTTCCCGCACAGATACGCAGTATTTT. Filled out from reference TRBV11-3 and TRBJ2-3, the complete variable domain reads EAGVVQSPRYKIIEKKQPVAFWCNPISGHNTLYWYLQNLGQGPELLIRYENEEAVDDSQLPKDRFSAERLKGVDSTLKIQPAELGDSAVYLCASSLGHGISRTDTQYFGPGTRLTVL.

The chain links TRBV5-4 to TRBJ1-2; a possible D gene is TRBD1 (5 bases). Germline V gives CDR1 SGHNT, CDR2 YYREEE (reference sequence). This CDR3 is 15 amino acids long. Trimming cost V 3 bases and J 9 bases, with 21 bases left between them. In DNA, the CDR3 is TGTGCCAGCAGCTGGGGGGGTGGGTTCCCTGTTCGCTACACCTTC. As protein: CASSWGGGFPVRYTF.

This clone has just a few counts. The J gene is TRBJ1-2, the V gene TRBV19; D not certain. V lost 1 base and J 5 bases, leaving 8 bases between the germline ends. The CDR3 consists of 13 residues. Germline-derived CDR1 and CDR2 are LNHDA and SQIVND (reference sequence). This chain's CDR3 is CASSIVRMYGYTF. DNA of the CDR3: TGTGCCAGTAGTATAGTCAGGATGTATGGCTACACCTTC.

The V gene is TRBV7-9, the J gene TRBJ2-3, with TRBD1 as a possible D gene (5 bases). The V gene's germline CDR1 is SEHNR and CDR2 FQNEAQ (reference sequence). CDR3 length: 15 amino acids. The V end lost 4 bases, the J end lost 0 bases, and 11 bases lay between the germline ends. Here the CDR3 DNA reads TGTGCCAGCAGCTCAAGGGGCGGCAGCACAGATACGCAGTATTTT. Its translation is CASSSRGGSTDTQYF.

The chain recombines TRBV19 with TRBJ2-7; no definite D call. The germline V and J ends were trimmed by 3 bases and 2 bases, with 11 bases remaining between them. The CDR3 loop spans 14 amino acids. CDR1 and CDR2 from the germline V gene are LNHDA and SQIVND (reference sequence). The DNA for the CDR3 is TGTGCCAGTAGTATTCCACTATTTCCCTACGAGCAGTACTTC. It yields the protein CASSIPLFPYEQYF.

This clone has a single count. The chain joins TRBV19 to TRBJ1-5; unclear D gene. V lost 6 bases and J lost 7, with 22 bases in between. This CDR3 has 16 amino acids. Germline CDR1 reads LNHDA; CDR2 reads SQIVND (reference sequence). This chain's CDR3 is CASSILWASTRQPQHF. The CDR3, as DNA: TGTGCCAGTAGCATACTTTGGGCCAGTACCAGGCAGCCCCAGCATTTT.